Presented here are 32 T cell receptor beta chains from one specimen sequenced in a study of control samples from healthy donors and cancer patients. TCRdb keeps only in-frame clones here, not all; method: immunoSEQ multiplex PCR. The sample shows 85,000 to 100,000 clones, over 90% of them seen only once. The sample was blood. These receptors came from a man between 18 and 29 years old in good health.

The chain has TRBV18 and TRBJ1-6; D might be TRBD1 (5 bases). V lost 6 bases, J lost 8 bases, and 11 bases lay in between. Germline CDR1 and CDR2: KGHSH and LQKENI. The CDR3 extends over 13 amino acids. DNA for the CDR3: TGTGCCAGCTCGCAGGTGGGGGATTCACCCCTCCACTTT. This encodes CASSQVGDSPLHF.

The chain carries TRBV9 and TRBJ2-1; tentative D call: TRBD2 (6 bases). The ends were cut back, 5 bases at V and 9 bases at J, with 15 bases in the middle. The CDR3 length is 13 residues. The germline V gene has CDR1 SGDLS and CDR2 YYNGEE. CDR3 in amino acids: CASSRDSHPEQFF. CDR3 coding DNA: TGTGCCAGCAGTCGGGACTCCCACCCTGAGCAGTTCTTC.

V and J are TRBV4-1 and TRBJ2-7; possible D gene TRBD1, 6 bases. There are 13 residues in the CDR3. V lost 4 bases to trimming and J lost 5 bases, with 12 bases between them. Germline V gene sequence: CDR1 MGHRA, CDR2 YSYEKL. The CDR3, as DNA: TGCGCCAGCAGCCCTTCACACAGGGACGAGCAGTACTTC. Its translation is CASSPSHRDEQYF.

The chain links TRBV4-3 to TRBJ2-1; D gene ambiguous. The V gene's germline CDR1 is LGHNA and CDR2 YSLEER. The CDR3 sequence is 15 residues long. The V end lost 4 bases, the J end lost 4 bases, and 14 bases lay between the germline ends. The CDR3 DNA is TGCGCCAGCAGCCTACGTCACTCGAGATACAATGAGCAGTTCTTC. Protein product: CASSLRHSRYNEQFF.

The chain has TRBV7-9 and TRBJ2-1; TRBD2 aligns across 11 bases. The J segment lost 8 bases and the V segment lost 2 bases, leaving 17 bases of the junction unmatched. The CDR3 has 19 residues. Germline loops: CDR1 SEHNR, CDR2 FQNEAQ (reference sequence). CDR3 sequence (DNA): TGTGCCAGCAGCTTATCCACGCCGAGAATAGCGGGGGGGGAAGATGAGCAGTTCTTC. This encodes CASSLSTPRIAGGEDEQFF.

This clone appeared a single time. V gene TRBV30 combines with J gene TRBJ2-3; D is ambiguous. The germline V gene has CDR1 GTSNPN and CDR2 SVGIG (reference sequence). This CDR3 is 12 amino acids long. Trimming left V 4 bases short and J 8 bases short, with 13 bases between. CDR3 sequence (DNA): TGTGCCTGGAATCTACTTTGGGGTACGCAGTATTTT. Protein sequence: CAWNLLWGTQYF.

The V gene is TRBV27, the J gene TRBJ2-1; D could derive from TRBD1 or TRBD2 (7 bases each). V shed 5 bases and J shed 5 bases, with 16 bases lying between them. Germline V gene sequence: CDR1 MNHEY, CDR2 SMNVEV (reference sequence). CDR3 length: 15 residues. The chain's CDR3 is CASSPGGDFNNEQFF. The DNA for the CDR3 is TGTGCCAGCAGTCCAGGGGGGGACTTCAACAATGAGCAGTTCTTC.

The rearrangement joins TRBV19 to TRBJ1-2, with unresolved D. Germline V lookup: CDR1 LNHDA, CDR2 SQIVND (reference sequence). This CDR3 spans 12 amino acids. The germline V and J ends were trimmed by 4 bases and 7 bases, with 10 bases remaining between them. The CDR3 nucleotides read TGTGCCAGTAGTACGGGCAGTGGTGGCTACACCTTC. This gives the protein CASSTGSGGYTF.

V and J are TRBV27 and TRBJ1-2; 7 bases agree with TRBD1. CDR3 length: 14 amino acids. CDR1 and CDR2 from the germline V gene are MNHEY and SMNVEV (reference sequence). V was clipped by 5 bases and J by 8 bases; unmatched bases: 11. The CDR3 bases are TGTGCCAGCAGTCACCCCCGGGACAGTGTCGGCTACACCTTC. This encodes CASSHPRDSVGYTF.

The rearrangement uses TRBV11-2 and TRBJ2-3; D is perhaps TRBD1 (5 bases). Per the germline V gene, CDR1 is SGHAT and CDR2 is FQNNGV. The CDR3 is 13 residues long. Trimming pared 3 bases from V and 10 bases from J, leaving 14 bases between. CDR3 coding DNA: TGTGCCAGCAGCTTCCGATTAGGGGCCCCGCAGTATTTT. Its protein product is CASSFRLGAPQYF.

In DNA form, the CDR3 reads TGCGCCAGCAGCCAAGAGGGGGCGGTCTACGAGCAGTACTTC. Translating gives CASSQEGAVYEQYF. The chain has TRBV4-1 and TRBJ2-7; possible D gene TRBD1, 6 bases. With 0 bases removed from V and 3 bases from J, the gap between germline ends came to 9 bases. Germline assignment: CDR1 MGHRA and CDR2 YSYEKL. The CDR3 has 14 amino acids.

The CDR3 bases are TGTGCCAGCAGTTTTGTGCAGCCAATGAACACTGAAGCTTTCTTT. It specifies CASSFVQPMNTEAFF. This chain uses TRBV28 with TRBJ1-1; D remains unclear. Per the germline V gene, CDR1 is MDHEN and CDR2 is SYDVKM. V was shortened by 3 bases and J by 0 bases, with 11 bases between the two germline ends. The CDR3 has 15 amino acids.

The chain has TRBV4-3 and TRBJ1-5; weak D call: TRBD1 (5 bases). Trimming shortened V by 0 bases and J by 3 bases, and 15 bases separated the two germline ends. Germline loops: CDR1 LGHNA, CDR2 YSLEER. The CDR3 runs 17 residues. CDR3: CASSQDYTRGNNQPQHF. CDR3 coding DNA: TGCGCCAGCAGCCAAGACTACACAAGGGGAAACAATCAGCCCCAGCATTTT.

V and J are TRBV6-6 and TRBJ2-7; D unresolved. In germline, CDR1 is MNHNY, CDR2 SVGAGI (reference sequence). V lost 8 bases to trimming and J lost 3 bases, with 11 bases between them. The CDR3 is 12 amino acids. The CDR3 DNA reads as TGTGCCAGCCGGGTGGGTTTCTACGAGCAGTACTTC. Its protein is CASRVGFYEQYF.

The genes are TRBV19 and TRBJ1-2, with 7 bases matching TRBD1. This CDR3 has 12 residues. V lost 6 bases and J lost 4; bases outside the gene matches: 2. The V gene's germline CDR1 is LNHDA and CDR2 SQIVND (reference sequence). CDR3 sequence reads: CASRGTAYGYTF. The CDR3 DNA reads as TGTGCCAGTAGGGGGACAGCCTATGGCTACACCTTC.

In the case of this clone: At one end, the junction sequence differs from germline, possibly due to a read error. The rearrangement links TRBV11-2 to TRBJ2-1, with 8 positions matching TRBD2. This CDR3 has 16 amino acids. Germline V lookup: CDR1 SGHAT, CDR2 FQNNGV. The DNA for the CDR3 is TGTGCCAGTAGCTTAGACTTCAGCGGGAGTTACAATGAGCAGTTCTTC. As protein: CASSLDFSGSYNEQFF.

The genes are TRBV7-3 and TRBJ1-2; 8 bases match TRBD1. The V gene end was trimmed by 5 bases and the J gene end by 7 bases; junction bases not matched to a gene: 6. Germline assignment: CDR1 SGHTA and CDR2 FQGTGA. The CDR3 length is 13 residues. For the CDR3, the DNA is TGTGCCAGCAGCCAAGACAGGGGAGGTGGCTACACCTTC. It translates to CASSQDRGGGYTF. Drawing the rest from reference TRBV7-3 and TRBJ1-2, the complete variable domain is GAGVSQTPSNKVTEKGKYVELRCDPISGHTALYWYRQSLGQGPEFLIYFQGTGAADDSGLPNDRFFAVRPEGSVSTLKIQRTERGDSAVYLCASSQDRGGGYTFGSGTRLTVV.

CDR3 DNA sequence: TGCGCCAGCAGCTCTCAGGGGGCGCATAATTCACCCCTCCACTTT. It codes for CASSSQGAHNSPLHF. The chain has TRBV5-1 and TRBJ1-6; 8 bases are a match to TRBD1. Germline trimming cut 3 bases from V and 5 bases from J; bases unmatched to any gene: 4. Germline CDR1 reads SGHRS; CDR2 reads YFSETQ. The CDR3 is 15 residues long.

The chain links TRBV6-6 to TRBJ2-7, with D possibly being TRBD1 (5 bases). Trimming left V 2 bases short and J 4 bases short, with 12 bases between. This CDR3 spans 14 amino acids. Germline V lookup: CDR1 MNHNY, CDR2 SVGAGI (reference sequence). The CDR3 DNA sequence: TGTGCCAGCAGTTACAGCCAGGGCCCATACGAGCAGTACTTC. Encoded protein: CASSYSQGPYEQYF.

This rearrangement joins TRBV19 to TRBJ1-2; the match to TRBD1 covers 7 bases. V dropped 7 bases and J dropped 5; count of bases not matched to a gene: 13. The CDR3 sequence is 15 residues long. CDR1 is LNHDA and CDR2 is SQIVND in the germline V gene (reference sequence). As DNA, the CDR3 is TGTGCCAGTAATGGAGTGGGGGACAGCCCTTATGGCTACACCTTC. This translates into CASNGVGDSPYGYTF.

This sequence joins TRBV27 and TRBJ1-6, with unresolved D. Germline V lookup: CDR1 MNHEY, CDR2 SMNVEV (reference sequence). This CDR3 comprises 15 residues. V gave up 0 bases and J gave up 2 bases, with 5 bases separating them. The CDR3 here is CASSLSTTYNSPLHF. CDR3 in DNA: TGTGCCAGCAGTTTATCAACGACCTATAATTCACCCCTCCACTTT.

V gene TRBV4-3 combines with J gene TRBJ2-7, with 8 bases aligning to TRBD2. With 0 bases clipped from V and 5 bases from J, the junction kept 3 bases outside the gene matches. Germline lookup yields CDR1 LGHNA and CDR2 YSLEER. This CDR3 has 14 residues. The CDR3 loop is CASSQEGAGDEQYF. CDR3 sequence (DNA): TGCGCCAGCAGCCAAGAAGGAGCGGGAGACGAGCAGTACTTC.

This clone came up once. CDR3: CSVEEGFGTEAFF. The DNA of the CDR3 is TGCAGCGTTGAAGAGGGGTTTGGGACTGAAGCTTTCTTT. The chain combines TRBV29-1 with TRBJ1-1; D uncertain. Germline CDR1 reads SQVTM; CDR2 reads ANQGSEA. The V end was cut by 0 bases, the J end by 5 bases, with 10 bases between. The CDR3 runs to 13 residues.

The chain links TRBV11-2 to TRBJ1-2, with D hard to call. From germline, CDR1 is SGHAT and CDR2 FQNNGV. With 3 bases removed from V and 5 bases from J, the gap between germline ends came to 16 bases. The CDR3 has 15 amino acids. DNA of the CDR3: TGTGCCAGCAGCTTTATCTCCCGGGTACGGTATGGCTACACCTTC. Residues: CASSFISRVRYGYTF.

The chain uses TRBV19 and TRBJ1-2; the D gene is possibly TRBD1 (6 bases). The germline CDR1 and CDR2 sequences are LNHDA and SQIVND (reference sequence). The CDR3 has 19 residues. V was cut by 8 bases and J by 5 bases, with 33 bases left in between. The DNA for the CDR3 is TGTGCCAGTGGCACAGGGCAGGTGACCTATAGCGGACTGGTATATGGCTACACCTTC. Translated, it gives CASGTGQVTYSGLVYGYTF.

J is TRBJ1-4 and V is TRBV19, with D possibly matching TRBD1 (6 bases). The V gene's germline CDR1 is LNHDA and CDR2 SQIVND (reference sequence). The V end lost 5 bases, the J end lost 5 bases, and 15 bases lay between the germline ends. This CDR3 contains 15 residues. In DNA form, the CDR3 reads TGTGCCAGTAGTCAGTCGGACAGCTCCAATGAAAAACTGTTTTTT. Its protein product is CASSQSDSSNEKLFF.

The genes are TRBV7-3 and TRBJ2-1; D is perhaps TRBD2 (5 bases). The CDR3 covers 12 residues. Germline V lookup: CDR1 SGHTA, CDR2 FQGTGA. The V and J ends lost 1 base and 12 bases respectively, with 10 bases between them. CDR3 bases: TGTGCCAGCAGCTTAAGGTCTAGCCCGCAGTTCTTC. It is translated as CASSLRSSPQFF. Full variable domain (missing parts from reference TRBV7-3 and TRBJ2-1): GAGVSQTPSNKVTEKGKYVELRCDPISGHTALYWYRQSLGQGPEFLIYFQGTGAADDSGLPNDRFFAVRPEGSVSTLKIQRTERGDSAVYLCASSLRSSPQFFGPGTRLTVL.

The rearrangement uses TRBV4-3 and TRBJ2-1; D is possibly TRBD2 (5 bases). CDR1 is LGHNA, CDR2 YSLEER, per germline. The CDR3 contains 15 residues. Trimming cost V 0 bases and J 6 bases, with 12 bases left between them. The CDR3 DNA sequence: TGCGCCAGCAGCCAAGATCTCAAGAGCGGCAATGAGCAGTTCTTC. As protein: CASSQDLKSGNEQFF.

This clone was counted once. V gene TRBV2 combines with J gene TRBJ2-6; no reliable D call. Germline CDR1 reads SNHLY; CDR2 reads FYNNEI. Trimming removed 5 bases from V and 0 bases from J, with 8 bases in between. This CDR3 has 15 residues. CDR3 in amino acids: CASSYGLSGANVLTF. Written as DNA, the CDR3 is TGTGCCAGCAGTTACGGGCTCTCTGGGGCCAACGTCCTGACTTTC.

CDR3 nucleotides: TGTGCCAGCAGCTTAAGCCTGGGGGAGCGGTACAATGAGCAGTTCTTC. Translated, it gives CASSLSLGERYNEQFF. The genes are TRBV7-3 and TRBJ2-1, with D tentatively TRBD1 or TRBD2 (5 bases each). The CDR3 runs to 16 residues. CDR1 SGHTA and CDR2 FQGTGA come from the germline V gene. Trimming removed 1 base from V and 4 bases from J, with 14 bases in between. The entire variable domain, with the rest obtained from reference TRBV7-3 and TRBJ2-1, is as follows: GAGVSQTPSNKVTEKGKYVELRCDPISGHTALYWYRQSLGQGPEFLIYFQGTGAADDSGLPNDRFFAVRPEGSVSTLKIQRTERGDSAVYLCASSLSLGERYNEQFFGPGTRLTVL.

The V call is TRBV10-2, the J call TRBJ2-1, with D maybe TRBD1 (7 bases). The germline V gene has CDR1 WSHSY and CDR2 SAAADI. The CDR3 has 13 amino acids. V lost 10 bases and J 7 bases, leaving 17 bases between the germline ends. In DNA, the CDR3 is TGCGCCACTGTAGAGACAGGGAGGAATGAGCAGTTCTTC. Residues: CATVETGRNEQFF.

The rearrangement joins TRBV6-5 to TRBJ2-2; tentative D call: TRBD2 (5 bases). CDR1 is MNHEY and CDR2 is SVGAGI in the germline V gene. This CDR3 contains 14 residues. The ends were cut back, 7 bases at V and 4 bases at J, with 13 bases in the middle. The CDR3 coding sequence is TGTGCCAGCATCGCAAGCGGACTCACCGGGGAGCTGTTTTTT. It codes for CASIASGLTGELFF.